The 24 T cell receptor beta chains presented below share a single source sample, sequenced in a study of blood T cells in healthy people across ages. For the second PCR, which ran for 7 to 11 cycles, a sample-barcoded 5' primer and a J-beta primer mix were used. TCRdb independently ran MiXCR on the 5' RACE reads; one entry per CDR3 protein. Of 850,000 to 1,000,000 distinct CDR3 sequences listed, 51% are singletons. Specimen: blood. The receptors were sampled from a woman aged 55-75 years in good health.

The chain recombines TRBV5-1 with TRBJ2-7; the D is unclear. CDR3 size: 13 residues. V was clipped by 4 bases and J by 5 bases, with 13 bases between them. Per germline, CDR1 SGHRS and CDR2 YFSETQ. The CDR3 is CASSVKSQHEQYF. Here the CDR3 DNA reads TGCGCCAGCAGCGTAAAGTCACAGCACGAGCAGTACTTC.

This chain links TRBV15 with TRBJ2-7; D possibly corresponds to TRBD2 (5 bases). Germline CDR1 LNHNV, CDR2 YYDKDF (reference sequence). The CDR3 length is 14 residues. Trimming pared 5 bases from V and 5 bases from J, leaving 16 bases between. The CDR3 is CATSGRASFNEQYF. CDR3 bases: TGTGCCACCAGCGGCCGGGCTAGCTTCAACGAGCAGTACTTC.

The chain joins TRBV7-2 to TRBJ2-3; TRBD2 agrees at 10 bases. Germline assignment: CDR1 SGHTA and CDR2 FQGNSA. V shed 1 base and J 5 bases; nucleotides not matched to a gene: 9. The CDR3 has 17 residues. DNA for the CDR3: TGTGCCAGCAGCTTAGTAGCGGGAGGACTCCAGGGAGATACGCAGTATTTT. Translation gives CASSLVAGGLQGDTQYF. The full variable domain, completed using reference TRBV7-2 and TRBJ2-3, is GAGVSQSPSNKVTEKGKDVELRCDPISGHTALYWYRQSLGQGLEFLIYFQGNSAPDKSGLPSDRFSAERTGGSVSTLTIQRTQQEDSAVYLCASSLVAGGLQGDTQYFGPGTRLTVL.

V is TRBV4-3 and J is TRBJ2-2; 10 nucleotides line up with TRBD2. In germline, CDR1 is LGHNA, CDR2 YSLEER. The CDR3 length is 17 residues. V shed 0 bases and J 3 bases; nucleotides not matched to a gene: 4. CDR3 nucleotide sequence: TGCGCCAGCAGCCAAGATCGGACTAGCGGATACACCGGGGAGCTGTTTTTT. Translating it yields CASSQDRTSGYTGELFF.

Notes on this clonotype: A much larger clone lies one base from this, so it may be a read error. DNA of the CDR3: TGTGCCAGCAGTTTAACGGGCGGTGAAGAGACCCAGTACTTC. It yields the protein CASSLTGGEETQYF. V gene TRBV12-3 or TRBV12-4 combines with J gene TRBJ2-5; D gene unclear. This CDR3 has 14 amino acids. Trimming stripped 2 bases from V and 3 bases from J, with 10 bases between.

The rearrangement links TRBV7-3 to TRBJ2-7; possibly TRBD2 for D (6 bases). Germline V gives CDR1 SGHTA, CDR2 FQGTGA. CDR3 length: 14 residues. V was trimmed by 4 bases and J by 6 bases, leaving 16 bases between them. CDR3 sequence (DNA): TGTGCCAGCAGCTCAAGCGGGTGGGGAAGCGAGCAGTACTTC. Translating it yields CASSSSGWGSEQYF.

The chain has TRBV29-1 and TRBJ2-7, with 10 bases fitting TRBD1. The trim removed 3 bases at V and 7 bases at J, leaving 12 bases unmatched. This CDR3 comprises 15 residues. Germline V lookup: CDR1 SQVTM, CDR2 ANQGSEA. This CDR3 is CSVESATGGIYEQYF. CDR3 nucleotide sequence: TGCAGCGTTGAGTCCGCGACAGGGGGCATCTATGAGCAGTACTTC.

The chain couples TRBV20-1 to TRBJ2-1; the match to TRBD2 covers 7 bases. This CDR3 comprises 14 residues. Looked up from germline, CDR1 is DFQATT and CDR2 is SNEGSKA (reference sequence). V gave up 2 bases and J gave up 5 bases; unmatched junction bases: 6. The DNA of the CDR3 is TGCAGTGCTAGACTCGCGGGAGCGCACAATGAGCAGTTCTTC. Translation gives CSARLAGAHNEQFF.

This clonotype has more than one count but fewer than ten. V and J are TRBV29-1 and TRBJ2-1; 10 bases agree with TRBD1. V dropped 8 bases and J dropped 8; count of bases not matched to a gene: 9. The CDR3 is 13 amino acids. Germline values: CDR1 SQVTM, CDR2 ANQGSEA. CDR3: CSHTGTGVHEQFF. In nucleotides, the CDR3 is TGCAGCCATACCGGGACAGGGGTCCATGAGCAGTTCTTC.

This sequence joins TRBV5-1 and TRBJ2-1; the match to TRBD2 covers 7 bases. V trimming: 2 bases; J trimming: 1 base; junction bases outside the gene matches: 3. Germline assignment: CDR1 SGHRS and CDR2 YFSETQ. The CDR3 runs to 15 residues. The CDR3 nucleotides are TGCGCCAGCAGCTTCAGCGGGGAGTCCTACAATGAGCAGTTCTTC. Protein: CASSFSGESYNEQFF.

CDR3 DNA sequence: TGTGCCAGCAGCCAAGTTGTGGCCCTTAGCGATGAGCAGTTCTTC. As protein: CASSQVVALSDEQFF. V is TRBV4-2 and J is TRBJ2-1, with TRBD2 as a possible D gene (5 bases). Deletions cut 1 base from V and 8 bases from J, with 15 bases between. This CDR3 contains 15 residues. From germline, CDR1 is LGHNA and CDR2 YNFKEQ.

Here the CDR3 DNA reads TGCGCCAGCAGCCTTCGGGACCCAAGCACAGATACGCAGTATTTT. Translated, it gives CASSLRDPSTDTQYF. The chain combines TRBV5-1 with TRBJ2-3, with D perhaps given as TRBD1 or TRBD2 (5 bases each). Germline-derived CDR1 and CDR2 are SGHRS and YFSETQ. This CDR3 region has 15 residues. The germline V and J ends were trimmed by 4 bases and 0 bases, with 12 bases remaining between them.

This sequence joins TRBV27 and TRBJ1-2; 8 bases agree with TRBD1. Germline CDR1 and CDR2: MNHEY and SMNVEV (reference sequence). CDR3 size: 12 residues. After removal of 6 bases from V and 8 bases from J, the junction contained 5 bases not matched to a gene. The CDR3 DNA reads TGTGCCAGCAGACAGGGGGACTTAGGCTACACCTTC. Its protein product is CASRQGDLGYTF.

The V and J genes are TRBV28 and TRBJ2-1, with TRBD2 matching 9 bases. Germline V gene data show CDR1 as MDHEN and CDR2 as SYDVKM. The CDR3 consists of 13 residues. The trim removed 9 bases at V and 7 bases at J, leaving 7 bases unmatched. CDR3: CASSGSYRNEQFF. As DNA, the CDR3 is TGTGCCAGTAGCGGGAGTTATAGGAATGAGCAGTTCTTC.

This clonotype was detected only a few times. The chain employs TRBV2 and TRBJ2-3; 8 positions match TRBD1. The CDR3 totals 14 residues. The J segment lost 2 bases and the V segment lost 9 bases, leaving 7 bases of the junction unmatched. From germline, CDR1 is SNHLY and CDR2 FYNNEI. Written as DNA, the CDR3 is TGTGCCAGAACCCGGGACAGGAACACAGATACGCAGTATTTT. Translated: CARTRDRNTDTQYF. The variable domain in full, with the rest retrieved from reference TRBV2 and TRBJ2-3, is EPEVTQTPSHQVTQMGQEVILRCVPISNHLYFYWYRQILGQKVEFLVSFYNNEISEKSEIFDDQFSVERPDGSNFTLKIRSTKLEDSAMYFCARTRDRNTDTQYFGPGTRLTVL.

The chain carries TRBV29-1 and TRBJ2-1; D is undetermined. Trimming removed 3 bases from V and 3 bases from J, with 12 bases in between. The CDR3 is 14 amino acids. From germline, CDR1 is SQVTM and CDR2 ANQGSEA. Here the CDR3 DNA reads TGCAGCGTTGATTTACAAGAATTCTACAATGAGCAGTTCTTC. This translates into CSVDLQEFYNEQFF.

In its sample, this clonotype was seen a few times. This chain links TRBV7-2 with TRBJ1-6; no clear D. The V end lost 5 bases, the J end lost 10 bases, and 18 bases lay between the germline ends. This CDR3 comprises 15 residues. Germline values: CDR1 SGHTA, CDR2 FQGNSA. The CDR3 nucleotides read TGTGCCAGCAGCCCCGTGAGGTGGGATGGGTCACCCCTCCACTTT. As protein: CASSPVRWDGSPLHF.

The chain joins TRBV7-2 to TRBJ2-5, with D unresolved. With the DNA end fitting TRBJ2-7 better, the J assignment may be wrong. Germline-derived CDR1 and CDR2 are SGHTA and FQGNSA. This CDR3 spans 15 amino acids. CDR3 coding DNA: TGTGCCAGCAGCTTAGTTGTGGGATCTGTCTACGAGCAGTACTTC. It encodes CASSLVVGSVYEQYF.

The chain couples TRBV3-1 to TRBJ1-2; TRBD1 is a possible D gene (6 bases). Trimming stripped 3 bases from V and 2 bases from J, with 13 bases between. This CDR3 has 15 residues. Germline lookup yields CDR1 LGHDT and CDR2 YNNKEL (reference sequence). The CDR3 DNA sequence: TGTGCCAGCAGCCACCAAGGGGGGAGGAACTATGGCTACACCTTC. As protein: CASSHQGGRNYGYTF. Variable domain in full (rest from reference TRBV3-1 and TRBJ1-2): DTAVSQTPKYLVTQMGNDKSIKCEQNLGHDTMYWYKQDSKKFLKIMFSYNNKELIINETVPNRFSPKSPDKAHLNLHINSLELGDSAVYFCASSHQGGRNYGYTFGSGTRLTVV.

The chain carries TRBV5-1 and TRBJ2-1, with 8 bases aligning to TRBD2. CDR1 and CDR2 (germline): SGHRS, YFSETQ. After removal of 1 base from V and 7 bases from J, the junction contained 13 bases not matched to a gene. The length of the CDR3 is 17 residues. DNA of the CDR3: TGCGCCAGCAGCTTGCGGCCGACCGTCCGCGGGGGGAATGAGCAGTTCTTC. It translates to CASSLRPTVRGGNEQFF.

The CDR3 reads CASSGQGAQPQHF. Written as DNA, the CDR3 is TGTGCCAGCAGCGGACAGGGGGCTCAGCCCCAGCATTTT. The genes are TRBV12-3 or TRBV12-4 and TRBJ1-5; TRBD1 matches 11 bases. Trimming removed 6 bases from V and 6 bases from J; junction bases left unmatched: 1. This CDR3 has 13 amino acids.

The V gene is TRBV15, the J gene TRBJ2-3, with D perhaps given as TRBD1 or TRBD2 (5 bases each). Germline V CDR1 and CDR2: LNHNV, YYDKDF (reference sequence). V was clipped by 0 bases and J by 3 bases, with 13 bases between them. This CDR3 has 16 residues. The CDR3 nucleotides read TGTGCCACCAGCAGAGAGGGACGAGCGGATACAGATACGCAGTATTTT. Its translation is CATSREGRADTDTQYF.

DNA of the CDR3: TGTGCCAGCAGAGGTCAGGCTTACAATGAGCAGTACTTC. This encodes CASRGQAYNEQYF. The genes are TRBV28 and TRBJ2-5, with no clear D. The V gene lost 6 bases and the J gene lost 11 bases, with 19 bases spanning the gap. Germline V CDR1 and CDR2: MDHEN, SYDVKM. This CDR3 region has 13 residues.

The chain carries TRBV9 and TRBJ2-3; D is possibly TRBD1 or TRBD2 (7 bases each). Germline V CDR1 and CDR2: SGDLS, YYNGEE. This CDR3 has 18 amino acids. V was cut by 1 base and J by 5 bases, with 23 bases left in between. The CDR3 DNA follows: TGTGCCAGCAGCGTATTTCCCAAACCAGACAGGGAGGGAGATACGCAGTATTTT. Its protein is CASSVFPKPDREGDTQYF.